This entry is about one T cell receptor beta chain. As yet, its antigen is unknown. Naive CD8 populations comprised CD45RO-negative cells positively selected for CCR7, excluding terminally differentiated effector memory CD45RA+ cells. All donors qualified as healthy HIV-negative adults and had experienced no recent acute infections or vaccinations. The data originate from a study of shared clonotypes between healthy human individuals. Study outcomes and limitations: Rarefaction demonstrated incomplete sorted-subset sequencing despite large depth.

Genomic DNA from each subset was divided evenly over several immunoSEQ plates. Produced via immunoSEQ multiplex PCR; TCRdb's table is partial and in-frame only. The sample holds about 590,000 clones, 95% to 96% seen once. This CDR3 is built from 14 residues. Germline V gives CDR1 SGHRS, CDR2 YFSETQ. Trimming pared 2 bases from V and 5 bases from J, leaving 14 bases between. The sample was naive CD8+ T cells sorted from blood. The origin of this receptor is a woman aged 25 to 39 in good health. This rearrangement joins TRBV5-1 to TRBJ2-7; D might be TRBD1 (5 bases). Here the CDR3 reads CASSFGARVHEQYF. In DNA form, the CDR3 reads TGCGCCAGCAGCTTTGGGGCCAGGGTCCACGAGCAGTACTTC.